This T cell receptor (beta chain) is drawn from a study of blood T cell repertoires in COVID-19. Study-wide context: The United States, Italy and Spain supplied acute and convalescent COVID-19 samples. Nucleic acid was either cDNA or gDNA, and it came from T cells, B-cell-depleted T cells, or PBMCs.

Original handling: Amplification of reference gene primers provided the estimated nucleated cell counts. Method: immunoSEQ multiplex PCR; TCRdb's copy keeps in-frame clones and lacks some. The V and J calls and the clone size are those of that table, but D and trimming were determined from the DNA. The sample yields around 260,000 clones, around 82% seen once. V lost 3 bases and J lost 1; bases outside the gene matches: 2. The CDR3 has 14 residues. Germline-derived CDR1 and CDR2 are LNHDA and SQIVND (reference sequence). This receptor was obtained from a woman in her forties or fifties who had recovered from COVID-19. The gene calls are TRBV19 and TRBJ1-1, with TRBD1 matching 7 bases. Material for sequencing was peripheral blood. The CDR3 protein is CASSIWTGNTEAFF. The CDR3 DNA reads TGTGCCAGTAGTATTTGGACAGGGAACACTGAAGCTTTCTTT.